The sequence of this T cell receptor (beta chain) was determined in a study of untreated major depressive disorder. Study-level points and caveats: Three preselected Vbeta families were the sole sequencing comparisons.

V trimming: 3 bases; J trimming: 3 bases; junction bases outside the gene matches: 3. This CDR3 has 14 amino acids. Germline values: CDR1 GTSNPN, CDR2 SVGIG (reference sequence). As for this clone: Its antigen is unknown.

Produced via immunoSEQ multiplex PCR; TCRdb's table is partial and in-frame only. This table holds tens of thousands of clones, about 87% found once. Sequencing was done on a sample of CD4+ T cells from PBMCs. The chain employs TRBV30 and TRBJ2-1, with 9 positions matching TRBD1. The origin of this receptor is a woman in her thirties in good health. The CDR3 loop reads CAWRDRGNYNEQFF. The CDR3 nucleotides read TGTGCCTGGAGAGACAGGGGGAACTACAATGAGCAGTTCTTC. The full variable domain, in which reference TRBV30 and TRBJ2-1 provide the parts outside the CDR3, is SQTIHQWPATLVQPVGSPLSLECTVEGTSNPNLYWYRQAAGRGLQLLFYSVGIGQISSEVPQNLSASRPQDRQFILSSKKLLLSDSGFYLCAWRDRGNYNEQFFGPGTRLTVL.